What follows are 18 T cell receptor beta chains derived from one specimen sequenced in a study of cytomegalovirus exposure and HLA in healthy donors. Assay: immunoSEQ multiplex PCR; the TCRdb copy retains only in-frame clones and omits some. Of tens of thousands of clones detected, around 90% appear once; the ten largest clones hold 3.5% to 4%. The sequenced sample was PBMCs. The receptors were sampled from a woman aged 18-29 years in good health and CMV-seropositive.

The chain links TRBV2 to TRBJ2-7; TRBD2 matches at 10 bases. After removal of 5 bases from V and 7 bases from J, the junction contained 8 bases not matched to a gene. Germline CDR1 and CDR2: SNHLY and FYNNEI. The CDR3 runs to 14 residues. DNA for the CDR3: TGTGCCAGCAGTCCCTCTAGCGGGGGTTCGGAGCAGTACTTC. Protein product: CASSPSSGGSEQYF.

This chain connects TRBV4-3 to TRBJ1-4, with TRBD1 as a possible D gene (6 bases). V was pared by 5 bases and J by 7 bases, with 17 bases between. This CDR3 is built from 15 residues. Germline V CDR1 and CDR2: LGHNA, YSLEER. The CDR3, as DNA: TGCGCCAGCAGCTCAAGGACAGTCCCCGCTGAAAAACTGTTTTTT. Translating it yields CASSSRTVPAEKLFF.

The gene calls are TRBV19 and TRBJ1-1; D gene unclear. The CDR3 consists of 15 residues. CDR1 is LNHDA, CDR2 SQIVND, per germline (reference sequence). V was shortened by 3 bases and J by 0 bases, with 11 bases between the two germline ends. The CDR3 DNA follows: TGTGCCAGTAGTATTCTTCCACAGATGAACACTGAAGCTTTCTTT. Encoded protein: CASSILPQMNTEAFF.

The chain is built from TRBV4-3 and TRBJ2-3, with D possibly TRBD1 on 6 matching bases. Germline values: CDR1 LGHNA, CDR2 YSLEER. There are 16 residues in the CDR3. V was clipped by 0 bases and J by 1 base, with 11 bases between them. The CDR3 region has the DNA TGCGCCAGCAGCCAAGATCGGTCAGGGGGCACAGATACGCAGTATTTT. Translated: CASSQDRSGGTDTQYF.

In its sample, this clone was seen a few times. V and J are TRBV6-5 and TRBJ1-2, with 7 positions matching TRBD1. The CDR3 consists of 13 residues. Germline loops: CDR1 MNHEY, CDR2 SVGAGI. Germline trimming cut 7 bases from V and 4 bases from J; bases unmatched to any gene: 6. The CDR3 loop reads CASTDRVGYGYTF. CDR3 nucleotide sequence: TGTGCCAGCACCGACAGGGTAGGCTATGGCTACACCTTC.

This clone was detected a few times. The CDR3 region has the DNA TGCGCCAGCAGCCAAGATCGGGGGACTACCTACGAGCAGTACTTC. This sequence encodes CASSQDRGTTYEQYF. J is TRBJ2-7 and V is TRBV4-1; 7 nucleotides match TRBD2. The CDR3 is made up of 15 amino acids. After removal of 0 bases from V and 2 bases from J, the junction contained 4 bases not matched to a gene. From germline, CDR1 is MGHRA and CDR2 YSYEKL.

This chain joins TRBV7-9 and TRBJ2-7; 11 bases are shared with TRBD1. The germline V gene encodes CDR1 SEHNR and CDR2 FQNEAQ (reference sequence). The CDR3 is 18 residues long. V lost 3 bases to trimming and J lost 2 bases; unmatched junction nucleotides: 12. CDR3 region: CASSFGTGGRRDTYEQYF. Here the CDR3 DNA reads TGTGCCAGCAGCTTTGGGACAGGGGGTCGCCGAGACACCTACGAGCAGTACTTC. Full variable domain (remainder filled in from reference TRBV7-9 and TRBJ2-7): DTGVSQNPRHKITKRGQNVTFRCDPISEHNRLYWYRQTLGQGPEFLTYFQNEAQLEKSRLLSDRFSAERPKGSFSTLEIQRTEQGDSAMYLCASSFGTGGRRDTYEQYFGPGTRLTVT.

The genes are TRBV19 and TRBJ1-1; 9 bases are shared with TRBD1. Looked up from germline, CDR1 is LNHDA and CDR2 is SQIVND (reference sequence). This CDR3 comprises 15 residues. J was trimmed by 6 bases and V by 4 bases; bases with no gene match: 9. In nucleotides, the CDR3 is TGTGCCAGTAGTAGGGTGGGACAGGGAAAAGCTGAAGCTTTCTTT. It codes for CASSRVGQGKAEAFF.

The chain links TRBV6-5 to TRBJ2-7; 8 bases are shared with TRBD1. Per germline, CDR1 MNHEY and CDR2 SVGAGI. Germline trimming cut 0 bases from V and 2 bases from J; bases unmatched to any gene: 3. The CDR3 spans 15 residues. The CDR3 here is CASSYSDRGTYEQYF. The DNA for the CDR3 is TGTGCCAGCAGTTACTCAGACAGGGGTACCTACGAGCAGTACTTC.

This chain links TRBV14 with TRBJ2-1; D is possibly TRBD1 (6 bases). Between the trimmed V and J ends, which lost 3 bases and 12 bases, there was a span of 12 bases. The CDR3 is made up of 12 amino acids. From germline, CDR1 is SGHDN and CDR2 FVKESK. CDR3 DNA: TGTGCCAGCAGCCATGGACAGTTGGCGCAGTTCTTC. Its protein is CASSHGQLAQFF.

About this clone: At one end, the junction sequence differs from germline, possibly due to a read error. The CDR3 sequence: CSVEGTGDPYEQYF. CDR3 sequence (DNA): TGCAGCGTCGAAGGGACAGGGGATCCCTACGAGCAGTACTTC. V and J are TRBV29-1 and TRBJ2-7, with 10 bases lining up with TRBD1. This CDR3 comprises 14 residues. Per germline, CDR1 SQVTM and CDR2 ANQGSEA.

The chain combines TRBV10-3 with TRBJ1-4, with TRBD1 as a possible D gene (5 bases). CDR1 ENHRY and CDR2 SYGVKD come from the germline V gene. This CDR3 is 12 amino acids long. V lost 7 bases to trimming and J lost 8 bases, with 11 bases between them. The CDR3 DNA reads TGTGCCATCAAGGGGTTTGACGAAAAACTGTTTTTT. It specifies CAIKGFDEKLFF.

J is TRBJ2-7 and V is TRBV25-1; 10 nucleotides agree with TRBD2. Germline CDR1 is MGHDK and CDR2 is SYGVNS. The CDR3 is 16 amino acids. Trimming took 4 bases from V and 4 from J; bases not matched to a gene: 10. The CDR3 sequence: CASSGNSGGPQYEQYF. The CDR3 nucleotides read TGTGCCAGCAGTGGAAATAGCGGGGGGCCTCAATACGAGCAGTACTTC.

This chain links TRBV11-2 with TRBJ1-2, with 10 nucleotides matching TRBD1. This CDR3 has 16 residues. Germline lookup yields CDR1 SGHAT and CDR2 FQNNGV. V shed 2 bases and J 1 base; nucleotides not matched to a gene: 4. The CDR3 sequence: CASSLNGQGVNYGYTF. The CDR3 DNA sequence: TGTGCCAGCAGCTTAAACGGACAGGGGGTTAACTATGGCTACACCTTC.

The rearrangement uses TRBV7-6 and TRBJ1-1; D gene uncertain. Per germline, CDR1 SGHVS and CDR2 FNYEAQ. The CDR3 has 14 amino acids. V was trimmed by 4 bases and J by 4 bases, leaving 13 bases between them. CDR3 bases: TGTGCCAGCAGCTCGCTGACTGAGGGCACTGAAGCTTTCTTT. Its protein is CASSSLTEGTEAFF. The whole variable domain, remainder taken from reference TRBV7-6 and TRBJ1-1, is GAGVSQSPRYKVTKRGQDVALRCDPISGHVSLYWYRQALGQGPEFLTYFNYEAQQDKSGLPNDRFSAERPEGSISTLTIQRTEQRDSAMYRCASSSLTEGTEAFFGQGTRLTVV.

The J gene is TRBJ2-7, the V gene TRBV30, with 10 nucleotides matching TRBD2. Germline V gives CDR1 GTSNPN, CDR2 SVGIG (reference sequence). V lost 7 bases, J lost 2 bases, and 5 bases stayed unmatched. CDR3 length equals 13 residues. CDR3 protein: CALGTSAAYEQYF. The CDR3 nucleotides are TGTGCCTTGGGGACTAGCGCGGCCTACGAGCAGTACTTC.

This clone was counted many times. The same CDR3 can be traced to other DNA sequences in this sample. V gene TRBV19 combines with J gene TRBJ1-5, with D perhaps matching TRBD1 (6 bases). The CDR3 totals 15 residues. V lost 6 bases, J lost 4 bases, and 16 bases lay in between. Per the germline V gene, CDR1 is LNHDA and CDR2 is SQIVND (reference sequence). The CDR3 nucleotides read TGTGCCAGTAGGCAGGGGTACAAGACGAATCAGCCCCAGCATTTT. Protein product: CASRQGYKTNQPQHF.

The rearrangement links TRBV27 to TRBJ2-5, with a possible D match to TRBD1 (5 bases). There are 14 residues in the CDR3. Trimming stripped 3 bases from V and 2 bases from J, with 10 bases between. Germline lookup yields CDR1 MNHEY and CDR2 SMNVEV (reference sequence). This CDR3 is CASSFQGLQETQYF. The CDR3 DNA is TGTGCCAGCAGTTTCCAGGGTCTACAAGAGACCCAGTACTTC.